Shown below are 3 T cell receptor beta chains from a single sample sequenced in a study of T-cell memory formation after mild COVID-19 (dated by TCRdb to the early 2020s). Preparation of the library involved 5' RACE. The sequencer listed for this sample is Illumina NovaSeq 6000. Through fastp at Q25 and MiXCR, TCRdb rebuilt clones from the public reads, retaining in-frame beta chains. Each CDR3 protein gets just one entry, which takes the most common genes and DNA from the rows behind it. This sample gives over 150,000 distinct CDR3 sequences in total; about a fifth of them show up just once. The ten largest clones take up roughly 3.9% of the sample. The sample consisted of PBMCs or a T cell subset sorted from them (not recorded which). The source of these receptors is a man younger than 30 who had mild COVID-19 (a few samples of this study predate the infection). The sample titles of this study are shuffled in the database, so cell type and time point are left out; the donor was told from shared clones.

This clonotype has at least ten counts. The chain recombines TRBV5-8 with TRBJ2-3; tentatively, D is TRBD2 (6 bases). The germline V gene has CDR1 SGHTS and CDR2 YDEGEE. The CDR3 is 14 amino acids. V dropped 4 bases and J dropped 2 bases, with 11 bases sitting between them. The CDR3 is CASSTGTFTDTQYF. CDR3 in DNA: TGTGCCAGCAGCACCGGGACTTTCACAGATACGCAGTATTTT.

The chain carries TRBV5-4 and TRBJ2-1; the match to TRBD2 covers 7 bases. The V gene end was trimmed by 6 bases and the J gene end by 6 bases; junction bases not matched to a gene: 9. CDR1 and CDR2 from the germline V gene are SGHNT and YYREEE (reference sequence). The CDR3 is 14 amino acids. CDR3 in DNA: TGTGCCAGCAACTCTGCGGGGGTCTTCAATGAGCAGTTCTTC. Amino acids: CASNSAGVFNEQFF.

This clonotype was seen more than once but under ten times. This rearrangement joins TRBV6-5 to TRBJ2-1; no clear D. Germline V gene sequence: CDR1 MNHEY, CDR2 SVGAGI. This CDR3 is 15 amino acids long. The V gene lost 0 bases and the J gene lost 5 bases, with 11 bases spanning the gap. The CDR3 nucleotides are TGTGCCAGCAGTTACTCCAGTCCGGCCCACAATGAGCAGTTCTTC. Protein sequence: CASSYSSPAHNEQFF.